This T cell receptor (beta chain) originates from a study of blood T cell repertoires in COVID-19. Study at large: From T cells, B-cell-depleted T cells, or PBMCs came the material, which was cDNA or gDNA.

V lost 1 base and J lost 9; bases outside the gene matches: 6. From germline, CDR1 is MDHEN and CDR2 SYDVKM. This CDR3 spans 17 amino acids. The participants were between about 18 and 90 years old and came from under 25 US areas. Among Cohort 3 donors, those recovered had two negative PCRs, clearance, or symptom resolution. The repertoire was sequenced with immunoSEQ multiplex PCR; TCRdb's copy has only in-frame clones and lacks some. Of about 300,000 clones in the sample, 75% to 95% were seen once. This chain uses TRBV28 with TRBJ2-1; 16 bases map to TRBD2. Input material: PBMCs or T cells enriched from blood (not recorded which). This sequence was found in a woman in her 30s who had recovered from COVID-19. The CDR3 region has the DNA TGTGCCAGCAGTTTATCGGGACTAGCGGGAGGGCCAATTGAGCAGTTCTTC. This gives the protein CASSLSGLAGGPIEQFF.